This T cell receptor beta chain originates from a study of T-cell memory formation after mild COVID-19. TCRdb passed the 5' RACE reads through MiXCR, listing each CDR3 protein once. The data hold 250,000 to 300,000 distinct CDR3 sequences, with around 15% observed a single time. What was sequenced was PBMCs or a T cell subset sorted from them (not recorded which). This TCR came from a man aged 18 to 30 who had mild COVID-19 (a few samples of this study predate the infection). Cell type and time point are not known.

The DNA of the CDR3 is TGCGCCAGCAGCCAAGGCGTGGACAATGAGCAGTTCTTC. Protein: CASSQGVDNEQFF. The rearrangement links TRBV4-1 to TRBJ2-1; D call uncertain. With 1 base removed from V and 5 bases from J, the gap between germline ends came to 6 bases. This CDR3 comprises 13 residues. The germline CDR1 and CDR2 sequences are MGHRA and YSYEKL.